This entry concerns a single T cell receptor (beta chain). This sample stems from a study of shared clonotypes between healthy human individuals. Profiled with immunoSEQ multiplex PCR; TCRdb holds only in-frame clones, not every one. The table has under 1,900,000 clones, 97% to 99% seen once; the top ten hold 0.36%. This CDR3 is built from 16 residues. Trimming took off 2 bases at V and 4 bases at J, with 12 bases between the two ends. Germline V gives CDR1 SGHTA, CDR2 FQGTGA. The source of this sequence is a man aged 25-40 years in good health. Sequencing was done on a sample of naive CD4+ T cells sorted from blood. Stated subset: CD45RA+ positively selected. The J gene is TRBJ2-6, the V gene TRBV7-3; maybe TRBD1 (6 bases). CDR3 in amino acids: CASSLQGKSGANVLTF. In DNA form, the CDR3 reads TGTGCCAGCAGCTTACAGGGGAAGTCAGGGGCCAACGTCCTGACTTTC.